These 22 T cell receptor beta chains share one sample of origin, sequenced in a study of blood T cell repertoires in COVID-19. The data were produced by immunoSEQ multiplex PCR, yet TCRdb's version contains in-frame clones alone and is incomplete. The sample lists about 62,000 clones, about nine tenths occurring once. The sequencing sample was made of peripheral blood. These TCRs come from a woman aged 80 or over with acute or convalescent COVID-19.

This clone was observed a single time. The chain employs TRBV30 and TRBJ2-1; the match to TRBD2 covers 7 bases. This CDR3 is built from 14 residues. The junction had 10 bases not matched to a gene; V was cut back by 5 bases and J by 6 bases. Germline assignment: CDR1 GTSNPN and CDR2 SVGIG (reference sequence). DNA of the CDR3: TGTGCCTGGGGAGGGACCGGGAGGCTCAATGAGCAGTTCTTC. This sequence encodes CAWGGTGRLNEQFF. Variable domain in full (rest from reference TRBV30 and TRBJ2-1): SQTIHQWPATLVQPVGSPLSLECTVEGTSNPNLYWYRQAAGRGLQLLFYSVGIGQISSEVPQNLSASRPQDRQFILSSKKLLLSDSGFYLCAWGGTGRLNEQFFGPGTRLTVL.

CDR3 residues: CASSITGNEQFF. The CDR3, as DNA: TGTGCCAGTAGTATAACCGGCAATGAGCAGTTCTTC. V usage is TRBV19 and J usage is TRBJ2-1; no definite D call. CDR3 length: 12 amino acids. V gave up 2 bases and J gave up 6 bases, with 5 bases separating them. CDR1 is LNHDA, CDR2 SQIVND, per germline (reference sequence).

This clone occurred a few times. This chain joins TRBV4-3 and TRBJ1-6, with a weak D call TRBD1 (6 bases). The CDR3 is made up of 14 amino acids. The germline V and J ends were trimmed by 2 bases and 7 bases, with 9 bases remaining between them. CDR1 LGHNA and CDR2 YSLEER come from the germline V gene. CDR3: CASSQQDRNSPLHF. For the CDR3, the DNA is TGCGCCAGCAGCCAACAGGACAGAAATTCACCCCTCCACTTT.

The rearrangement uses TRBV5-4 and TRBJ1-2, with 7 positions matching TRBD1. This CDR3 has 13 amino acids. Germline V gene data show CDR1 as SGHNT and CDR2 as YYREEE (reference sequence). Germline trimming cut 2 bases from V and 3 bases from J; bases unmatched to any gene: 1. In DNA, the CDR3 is TGTGCCAGCAGCTTCGACAGGGACTATGGCTACACCTTC. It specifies CASSFDRDYGYTF.

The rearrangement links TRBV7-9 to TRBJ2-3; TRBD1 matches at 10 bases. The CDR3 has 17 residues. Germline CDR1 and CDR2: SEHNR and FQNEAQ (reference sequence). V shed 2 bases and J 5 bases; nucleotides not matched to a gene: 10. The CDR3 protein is CASSLKVFGTGEDTQYF. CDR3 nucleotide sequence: TGTGCCAGCAGCTTAAAGGTTTTCGGGACAGGGGAAGATACGCAGTATTTT.

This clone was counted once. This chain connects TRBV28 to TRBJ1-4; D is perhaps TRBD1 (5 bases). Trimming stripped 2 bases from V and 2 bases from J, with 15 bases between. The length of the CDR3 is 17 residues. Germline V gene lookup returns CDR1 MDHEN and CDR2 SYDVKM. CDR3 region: CASSLPGGVSTNEKLFF. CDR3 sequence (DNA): TGTGCCAGCAGTTTACCGGGGGGAGTATCCACTAATGAAAAACTGTTTTTT.

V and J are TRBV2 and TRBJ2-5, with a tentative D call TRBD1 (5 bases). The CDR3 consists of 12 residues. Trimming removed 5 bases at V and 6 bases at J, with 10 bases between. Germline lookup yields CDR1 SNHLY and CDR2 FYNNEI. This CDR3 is CASSSGKKTQYF. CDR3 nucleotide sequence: TGTGCCAGCAGTTCAGGGAAAAAGACCCAGTACTTC.

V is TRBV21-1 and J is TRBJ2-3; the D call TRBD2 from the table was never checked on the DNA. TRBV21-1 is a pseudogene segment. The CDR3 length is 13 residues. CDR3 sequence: CARTSGATDTQYF. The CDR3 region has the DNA TGTGCCAGGACTAGCGGGGCCACAGATACGCAGTATTTT.

The CDR3 spells CASKGLSSGNTIYF. The CDR3, as DNA: TGTGCCAGTAAGGGGCTAAGCTCTGGAAACACCATATATTTT. The V and J genes are TRBV19 and TRBJ1-3; a weak D match, TRBD1 (5 bases). Looked up from germline, CDR1 is LNHDA and CDR2 is SQIVND (reference sequence). The V gene lost 7 bases and the J gene lost 0 bases, with 10 bases spanning the gap. The CDR3 totals 14 residues.

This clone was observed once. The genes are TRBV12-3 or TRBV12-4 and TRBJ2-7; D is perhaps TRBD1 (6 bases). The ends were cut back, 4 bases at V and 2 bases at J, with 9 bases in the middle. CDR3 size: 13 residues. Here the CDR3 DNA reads TGTGCCAGCAGTTCTACAGGGACCTACGAGCAGTACTTC. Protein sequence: CASSSTGTYEQYF.

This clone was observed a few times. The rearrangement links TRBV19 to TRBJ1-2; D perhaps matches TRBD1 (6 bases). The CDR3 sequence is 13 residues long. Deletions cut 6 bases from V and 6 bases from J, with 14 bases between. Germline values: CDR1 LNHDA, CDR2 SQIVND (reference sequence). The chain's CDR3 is CASRPTGIDGYTF. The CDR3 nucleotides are TGTGCCAGTAGGCCAACAGGGATCGATGGCTACACCTTC.

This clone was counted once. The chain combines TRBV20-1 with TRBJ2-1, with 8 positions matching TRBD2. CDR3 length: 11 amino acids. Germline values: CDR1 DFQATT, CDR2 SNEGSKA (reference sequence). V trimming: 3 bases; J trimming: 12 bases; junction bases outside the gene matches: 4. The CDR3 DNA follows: TGCAGTGCTAGTTCTACTAGCGGGCAGTTCTTC. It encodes CSASSTSGQFF.

The CDR3 DNA reads as TGCGCCAGCAGTGAGGGGACAGGCTCGCTCGAGCAGTACTTC. It specifies CASSEGTGSLEQYF. The chain recombines TRBV10-1 with TRBJ2-7; 8 nucleotides agree with TRBD1. This CDR3 comprises 14 residues. V lost 2 bases, J lost 6 bases, and 6 bases stayed unmatched. The germline CDR1 and CDR2 sequences are WNHNN and SYGVQD (reference sequence).

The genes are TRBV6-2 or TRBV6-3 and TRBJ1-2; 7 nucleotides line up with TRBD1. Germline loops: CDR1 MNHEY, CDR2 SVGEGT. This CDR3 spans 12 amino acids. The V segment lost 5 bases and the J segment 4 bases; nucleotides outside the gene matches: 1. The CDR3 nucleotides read TGTGCCAGCAGTGGGACAGCCTATGGCTACACCTTC. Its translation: CASSGTAYGYTF.

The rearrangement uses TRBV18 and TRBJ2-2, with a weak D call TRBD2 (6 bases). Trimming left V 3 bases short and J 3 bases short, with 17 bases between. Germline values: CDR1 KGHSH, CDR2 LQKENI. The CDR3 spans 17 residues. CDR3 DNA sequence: TGTGCCAGCTCACCCTTCTCCGGGACGGGGGACACCGGGGAGCTGTTTTTT. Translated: CASSPFSGTGDTGELFF.

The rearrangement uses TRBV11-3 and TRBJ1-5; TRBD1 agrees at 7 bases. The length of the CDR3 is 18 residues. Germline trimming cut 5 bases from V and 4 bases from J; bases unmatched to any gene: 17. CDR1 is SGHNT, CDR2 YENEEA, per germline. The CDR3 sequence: CASSLRLTGCIGNQPQHF. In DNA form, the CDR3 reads TGTGCCAGCAGCCTCAGGCTGACAGGGTGCATTGGTAATCAGCCCCAGCATTTT.

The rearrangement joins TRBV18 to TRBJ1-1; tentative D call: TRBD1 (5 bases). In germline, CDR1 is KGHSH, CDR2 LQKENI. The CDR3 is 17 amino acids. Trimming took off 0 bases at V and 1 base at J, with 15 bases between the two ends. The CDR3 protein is CASSPPGLGGQNTEAFF. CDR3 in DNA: TGTGCCAGCTCACCACCTGGACTGGGAGGACAGAACACTGAAGCTTTCTTT.

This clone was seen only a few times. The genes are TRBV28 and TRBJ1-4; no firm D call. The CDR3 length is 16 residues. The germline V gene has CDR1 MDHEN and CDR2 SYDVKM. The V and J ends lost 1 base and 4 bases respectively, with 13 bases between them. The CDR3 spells CASSLSRRGYNEKLFF. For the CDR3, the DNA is TGTGCCAGCAGTTTATCCCGCCGCGGATATAATGAAAAACTGTTTTTT.

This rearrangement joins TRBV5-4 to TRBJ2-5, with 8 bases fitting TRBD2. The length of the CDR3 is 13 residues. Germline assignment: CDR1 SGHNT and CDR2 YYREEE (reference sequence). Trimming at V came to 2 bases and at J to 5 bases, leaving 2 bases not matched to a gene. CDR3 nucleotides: TGTGCCAGCAGCTTACGGGGGGGGGAGACCCAGTACTTC. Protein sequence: CASSLRGGETQYF. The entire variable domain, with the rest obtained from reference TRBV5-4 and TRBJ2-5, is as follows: ETGVTQSPTHLIKTRGQQVTLRCSSQSGHNTVSWYQQALGQGPQFIFQYYREEENGRGNFPPRFSGLQFPNYSSELNVNALELDDSALYLCASSLRGGETQYFGPGTRLLVL.

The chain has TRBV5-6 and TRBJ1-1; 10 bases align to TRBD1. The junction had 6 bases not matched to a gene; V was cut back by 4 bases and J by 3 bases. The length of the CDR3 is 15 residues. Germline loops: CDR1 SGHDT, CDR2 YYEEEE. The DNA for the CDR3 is TGTGCCAGCAGCGCGGGACAGGGGATCGACACTGAAGCTTTCTTT. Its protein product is CASSAGQGIDTEAFF.

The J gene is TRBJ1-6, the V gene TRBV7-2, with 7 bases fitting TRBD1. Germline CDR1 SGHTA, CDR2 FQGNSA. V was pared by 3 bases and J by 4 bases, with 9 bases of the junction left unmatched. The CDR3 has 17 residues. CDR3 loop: CASSFRMDRSYNSPLHF. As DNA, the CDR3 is TGTGCCAGCAGCTTCAGAATGGACAGGTCTTATAATTCACCCCTCCACTTT.

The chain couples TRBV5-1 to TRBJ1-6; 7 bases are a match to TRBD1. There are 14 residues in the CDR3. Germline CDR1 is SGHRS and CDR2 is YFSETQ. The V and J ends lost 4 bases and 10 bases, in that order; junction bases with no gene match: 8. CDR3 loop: CASSEGQAPSPLHF. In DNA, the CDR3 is TGCGCCAGCAGCGAAGGACAGGCCCCCTCACCCCTCCACTTT.